The 16 T cell receptor beta chains in this list originate from one sample, sequenced in a study of vaccination effects on CD4 cells after COVID-19 (dated by TCRdb to 2022 to 2024). In the ViraFEST assay, PBMC were stimulated with viral peptide pools, and TCR sequencing was then used to find antigen-specific CD4+ T cell clonotypes based on their expansion. After approximately 11 days of culture, CD4+ T cells were isolated with the EasySep CD4+ T cell isolation kit. Library preparation employed the immunoSEQ multiplex PCR assay. Sourced from immuneACCESS, this table was stored by TCRdb with only in-frame sequences that have V and J called. A share of the clones is absent; for the studies checked, an unresolved V gene accounts for under half, and the remainder has no known explanation. This sample holds around 79,000 clones; around four fifths were observed only once. The ten largest clones capture approximately 1.7% of the sample.

Their recognized antigens are unknown. The sample was CD4+ T cells from PBMCs cultured with HCoV-229E spike peptides, taken before COVID-19 vaccination. The sample's cell subset or site label, decoded: HCoV-229E spike overlapping peptide pool stimulation. The receptors derive from a human donor who received a COVID-19 vaccine.

This clone was counted a few times. J is TRBJ2-1 and V is TRBV3-1 (or the pseudogene TRBV3-2), with D possibly matching TRBD2 (5 bases). The CDR3 has 14 amino acids. CDR1 LGHDT and CDR2 YNNKEL come from the germline V gene (reference sequence). The V end was cut by 1 base, the J end by 5 bases, with 9 bases between. The CDR3 spells CASSQVSGNNEQFF. The CDR3, as DNA: TGTGCCAGCAGCCAAGTTTCGGGGAACAATGAGCAGTTCTTC.

The rearrangement joins TRBV4-3 to TRBJ1-4; the D gene is possibly TRBD1 (5 bases). The germline CDR1 and CDR2 sequences are LGHNA and YSLEER. The CDR3 is 15 amino acids. V was cut by 0 bases and J by 4 bases, with 9 bases left in between. The CDR3 bases are TGCGCCAGCAGCCAAGACGGGGGAAATAATGAAAAACTGTTTTTT. This sequence encodes CASSQDGGNNEKLFF.

This clone was counted only a few times. V and J are TRBV18 and TRBJ1-5; no clear D gene. The CDR3 has 14 amino acids. V dropped 4 bases and J dropped 3 bases, with 10 bases sitting between them. CDR1 and CDR2 from the germline V gene are KGHSH and LQKENI. The CDR3 spells CASSREHPNQPQHF. DNA for the CDR3: TGTGCCAGCTCACGGGAACACCCCAATCAGCCCCAGCATTTT.

The chain uses TRBV3-1 (or the pseudogene TRBV3-2) and TRBJ2-3; a weak D match, TRBD2 (7 bases). From germline, CDR1 is LGHDT and CDR2 YNNKEL (reference sequence). CDR3 size: 15 residues. Trimming shortened V by 4 bases and J by 5 bases, and 16 bases separated the two germline ends. CDR3 bases: TGTGCCAGCAGCCGCGTGGGGGGGCTTGGAGATACGCAGTATTTT. Translated: CASSRVGGLGDTQYF.

The gene calls are TRBV10-2 and TRBJ1-2, with 7 positions matching TRBD1. The V gene end was trimmed by 6 bases and the J gene end by 8 bases; junction bases not matched to a gene: 9. The germline CDR1 and CDR2 sequences are WSHSY and SAAADI. CDR3 length equals 13 residues. CDR3: CASSTRQGGGYTF. CDR3 bases: TGCGCCAGCAGCACTCGACAGGGTGGCGGCTACACCTTC.

The V call is TRBV19, the J call TRBJ1-5; D gene unclear. Trimming shortened V by 3 bases and J by 0 bases, and 12 bases separated the two germline ends. CDR3 length: 16 residues. The germline V gene encodes CDR1 LNHDA and CDR2 SQIVND (reference sequence). The CDR3 region has the DNA TGTGCCAGTAGTATTCAGGCTCGGGGTAGCAATCAGCCCCAGCATTTT. Translated: CASSIQARGSNQPQHF.

This clone has only a few counts. The chain combines TRBV5-1 with TRBJ2-7; D is perhaps TRBD1 (5 bases). The CDR3 is 12 amino acids. Trimming took 4 bases from V and 3 from J, leaving 8 bases between them. Germline V CDR1 and CDR2: SGHRS, YFSETQ. The chain's CDR3 is CASSPTGYEQYV. The DNA for the CDR3 is TGCGCCAGCAGCCCCACAGGCTACGAGCAGTACGTC.

The genes are TRBV12-3 or TRBV12-4 and TRBJ2-5; D call uncertain. This CDR3 contains 12 residues. V gave up 7 bases and J gave up 2 bases, with 8 bases separating them. CDR3 region: CASTPVQETQYF. The CDR3 DNA is TGTGCCAGCACCCCAGTTCAAGAGACCCAGTACTTC.

The V gene is TRBV7-7, the J gene TRBJ2-5; D unresolved. The CDR3 sequence is 15 residues long. The ends were cut back, 5 bases at V and 1 base at J, with 14 bases in the middle. Germline V gives CDR1 SSHAT, CDR2 FNYEAQ (reference sequence). CDR3 in amino acids: CASSPRYVSQETQYF. The CDR3 region has the DNA TGTGCCAGCAGCCCGCGTTATGTCAGCCAAGAGACCCAGTACTTC.

The chain recombines TRBV4-3 with TRBJ2-6; D gene uncertain. The CDR3 is made up of 15 amino acids. Germline V gene lookup returns CDR1 LGHNA and CDR2 YSLEER. The germline V and J ends were trimmed by 4 bases and 2 bases, with 9 bases remaining between them. The CDR3 coding sequence is TGCGCCAGCAGCCCACAGCCCCCTGGGGCCAACGTCCTGACTTTC. This sequence encodes CASSPQPPGANVLTF.

The J gene is TRBJ2-7, the V gene TRBV23-1, with D tentatively TRBD1 (5 bases). TRBV23-1 is recorded as an ORF, its role being uncertain. Trimming took off 2 bases at V and 0 bases at J, with 17 bases between the two ends. This CDR3 is built from 17 residues. This chain's CDR3 is CASSQTKGQGSSYEQYV. The CDR3 nucleotides are TGCGCCAGCAGTCAAACTAAGGGTCAGGGTTCCTCCTACGAGCAGTACGTC.

The V call is TRBV4-1, the J call TRBJ2-1; D gene unclear. This CDR3 is built from 14 residues. Germline loops: CDR1 MGHRA, CDR2 YSYEKL. V shed 1 base and J shed 2 bases, with 6 bases lying between them. CDR3 in amino acids: CASSQARTYNEQFF. CDR3 DNA: TGCGCCAGCAGCCAAGCCCGGACCTACAATGAGCAGTTCTTC.

The chain carries TRBV4-2 and TRBJ2-2, with D hard to call. CDR1 and CDR2 (germline): LGHNA, YNFKEQ. The CDR3 is 13 amino acids. V was trimmed by 3 bases and J by 5 bases, leaving 7 bases between them. CDR3 sequence (DNA): TGTGCCAGCAGCCAGAGTCCGACCGGGGAGCTGTTTTTT. Protein product: CASSQSPTGELFF.

The rearrangement uses TRBV12-3 or TRBV12-4 and TRBJ1-1; D is unclear. V was cut by 0 bases and J by 1 base, with 0 bases left in between. The CDR3 totals 12 residues. The CDR3 nucleotides are TGTGCCAGCAGTTTAGCGAACACTGAAGCTTTCTTT. This translates into CASSLANTEAFF.

The chain combines TRBV5-8 with TRBJ1-5; TRBD1 might be the D (6 bases). Germline lookup yields CDR1 SGHTS and CDR2 YDEGEE. This CDR3 is built from 15 residues. V was trimmed by 2 bases and J by 0 bases, leaving 9 bases between them. CDR3 in amino acids: CASSLGTPSNQPQHF. The CDR3 region has the DNA TGTGCCAGCAGCTTAGGGACACCTAGCAATCAGCCCCAGCATTTT.

This sequence joins TRBV6-2 or TRBV6-3 and TRBJ1-5, with 8 bases lining up with TRBD1. Germline CDR1 reads MNHEY; CDR2 reads SVGEGT. CDR3 length: 16 residues. The V gene end was trimmed by 2 bases and the J gene end by 4 bases; junction bases not matched to a gene: 7. CDR3 region: CASSYRQRTGNQPQHF. The CDR3 coding sequence is TGTGCCAGCAGTTACCGTCAGAGGACAGGGAATCAGCCCCAGCATTTT.